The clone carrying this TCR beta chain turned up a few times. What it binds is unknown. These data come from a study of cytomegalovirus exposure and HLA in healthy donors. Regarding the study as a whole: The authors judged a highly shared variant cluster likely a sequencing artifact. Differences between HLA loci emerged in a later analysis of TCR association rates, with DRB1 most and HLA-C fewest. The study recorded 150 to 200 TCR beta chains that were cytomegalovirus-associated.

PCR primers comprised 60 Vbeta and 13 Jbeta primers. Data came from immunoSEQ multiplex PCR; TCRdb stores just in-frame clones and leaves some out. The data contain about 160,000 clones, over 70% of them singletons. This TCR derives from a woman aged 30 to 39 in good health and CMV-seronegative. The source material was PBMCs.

The CDR3 spells CASRQGGATEAFF. The DNA of the CDR3 is TGCGCCAGCAGACAGGGGGGTGCCACTGAAGCTTTCTTT. This rearrangement joins TRBV5-1 to TRBJ1-1, with 8 bases aligning to TRBD1. Germline CDR1 and CDR2: SGHRS and YFSETQ. The CDR3 runs 13 residues. The junction had 4 bases not matched to a gene; V was cut back by 5 bases and J by 4 bases.